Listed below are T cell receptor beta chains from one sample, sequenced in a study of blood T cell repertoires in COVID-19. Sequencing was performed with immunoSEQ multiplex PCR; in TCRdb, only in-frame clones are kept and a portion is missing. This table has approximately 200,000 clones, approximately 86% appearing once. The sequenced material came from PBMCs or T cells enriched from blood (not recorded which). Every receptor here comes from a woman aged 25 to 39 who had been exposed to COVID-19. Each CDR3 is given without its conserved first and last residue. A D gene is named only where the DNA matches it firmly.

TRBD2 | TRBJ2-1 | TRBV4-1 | ASSQDTSGYNEQF
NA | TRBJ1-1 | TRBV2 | ASMAGLSTEAF
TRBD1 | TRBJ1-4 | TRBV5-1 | ASSFGQGLEKLF
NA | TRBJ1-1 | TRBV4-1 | ASSHEYTEAF
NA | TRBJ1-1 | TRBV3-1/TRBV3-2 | ASSPGEGREAF
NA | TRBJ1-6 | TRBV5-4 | ASSRRDNNSPLH
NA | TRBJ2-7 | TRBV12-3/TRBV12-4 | ASSLVRDGEQY
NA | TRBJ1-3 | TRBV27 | ASSSGAGTRGNTIY
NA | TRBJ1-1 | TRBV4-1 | ASSQEVDGGTEAF
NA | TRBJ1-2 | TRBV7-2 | ASSLGPGTKGYT